These T cell receptor beta chains were read from a single sample in a study of blood T cell repertoires in COVID-19. Here immunoSEQ multiplex PCR was the method, and the copy in TCRdb shows in-frame clones only, minus some. The data hold around 97,000 clones, with roughly 87% observed a single time. Sample: peripheral blood. Every receptor here comes from a woman over 75 in a cohort sampled during active COVID-19. The CDR3 runs from the conserved cysteine through the conserved F or W. Fields, in order: V gene, D gene, J gene, clone size, CDR3 protein, CDR3 DNA. A D gene is named only where the DNA matches it firmly. Expanded clones get a size class; other rows say once, few or many, or leave the size out.

TRBV4-2	TRBD1	TRBJ2-7	NA	CASSQDRTGGYEQYF	TGTGCCAGCAGCCAAGACAGGACAGGGGGCTACGAGCAGTACTTC
TRBV28	NA	TRBJ1-4	NA	CASSRQRASNEKLFF	TGTGCCAGCAGTCGGCAGCGTGCTTCGAATGAAAAACTGTTTTTT
TRBV12-3/TRBV12-4	NA	TRBJ2-1	NA	CASSLSGNEQFF	TGTGCCAGCAGTTTGTCAGGCAATGAGCAGTTCTTC
TRBV6-1	TRBD1	TRBJ1-1	NA	CASSEQPLWTGNTEAFF	TGTGCCAGCAGTGAACAGCCCCTCTGGACAGGGAACACTGAAGCTTTCTTT
TRBV20-1	TRBD1	TRBJ1-6	NA	CSASPQGENSPLHF	TGCAGTGCTAGTCCCCAGGGGGAGAATTCACCCCTCCACTTT
TRBV5-1	TRBD1	TRBJ2-7	NA	CASSFPGQEYEQYF	TGCGCCAGCAGCTTTCCGGGACAGGAGTACGAGCAGTACTTC
TRBV18	TRBD1	TRBJ2-2	NA	CASSRDSGELFF	TGTGCCAGCTCAAGGGACAGCGGGGAGCTGTTTTTT
TRBV27	NA	TRBJ2-5	once	CASSLLTHSGSETQYF	TGTGCCAGCAGTTTATTAACCCACTCCGGGAGTGAGACCCAGTACTTC
TRBV3-1/TRBV3-2	NA	TRBJ1-1	NA	CASSPRGWEAFF	TGTGCCAGCAGCCCCCGAGGGTGGGAAGCTTTCTTT
TRBV30	TRBD1	TRBJ1-5	few	CAWSSRDRVGAQHF	TGTGCCTGGAGTTCCCGGGACAGGGTGGGGGCCCAGCATTTT
TRBV3-1/TRBV3-2	TRBD2	TRBJ2-7	NA	CASSQDIAGSSYEQYF	TGTGCCAGCAGCCAGGACATAGCGGGGAGCTCCTACGAGCAGTACTTC
TRBV11-2	NA	TRBJ2-7	NA	CASSLVSWDTGSYEQYF	TGTGCCAGCAGCTTAGTATCCTGGGACACCGGCTCCTACGAGCAGTACTTC
TRBV2	NA	TRBJ2-3	NA	CASSELQGNTDTQYF	TGTGCCAGCAGTGAGCTACAGGGAAACACAGATACGCAGTATTTT
TRBV6-4	NA	TRBJ2-7	once	CASSDGPSSYEQYF	TGTGCCAGCAGTGATGGGCCTTCCTCCTACGAGCAGTACTTC
TRBV5-1	TRBD2	TRBJ2-3	NA	CASSGTSGSTGTDTQYF	TGCGCCAGCAGCGGGACTAGCGGGAGCACTGGCACAGATACGCAGTATTTT
TRBV6-1	TRBD2	TRBJ2-7	NA	CASSDLARRASGRNEQYF	TGTGCCAGCAGTGACTTGGCCCGGCGGGCTAGCGGGAGGAACGAGCAGTACTTC
TRBV10-3	TRBD1	TRBJ1-2	NA	CAISFDRAGYTF	TGTGCCATCAGTTTTGACAGGGCGGGCTACACCTTC
TRBV4-1	NA	TRBJ2-7	NA	CASSQEPRGAYEQYF	TGCGCCAGCAGCCAAGAACCACGGGGGGCGTACGAGCAGTACTTC
TRBV19	NA	TRBJ1-1	NA	CASSIPVRNTEAFF	TGTGCCAGTAGTATCCCCGTTAGGAACACTGAAGCTTTCTTT
TRBV4-1	NA	TRBJ2-2	NA	CASSQPSNSRNTGELFF	TGCGCCAGCAGCCAGCCTTCAAATAGTAGGAACACCGGGGAGCTGTTTTTT
TRBV28	NA	TRBJ2-7	NA	CASSPLYGDSGGRNYEQYF	TGTGCCAGCAGCCCTCTTTATGGGGACTCCGGGGGACGTAACTACGAGCAGTACTTC
TRBV28	NA	TRBJ2-7	NA	CASRPGSPPYEQYF	TGTGCCAGCAGACCCGGGTCACCTCCCTACGAGCAGTACTTC
TRBV4-2	TRBD2	TRBJ2-1	NA	CASSQGTGRTSGTPRMGEQFF	TGTGCCAGCAGCCAGGGGACCGGACGAACTAGCGGGACCCCAAGGATGGGTGAGCAGTTCTTC
TRBV9	TRBD2	TRBJ2-1	NA	CASSVGGAGTYNEQFF	TGTGCCAGCAGCGTAGGGGGAGCGGGGACCTACAATGAGCAGTTCTTC
TRBV3-1/TRBV3-2	NA	TRBJ2-4	NA	CASSYGLSAKNIQYF	TGTGCCAGCAGTTACGGACTGTCAGCCAAAAACATTCAGTACTTC
TRBV7-3	TRBD2	TRBJ2-1	NA	CASSLLAGGYNEQFF	TGTGCCAGCAGCCTACTAGCGGGGGGGTACAATGAGCAGTTCTTC
TRBV30	TRBD1	TRBJ2-7	NA	CAWIYPGQGSYEQYF	TGTGCCTGGATTTACCCCGGACAGGGTTCCTACGAGCAGTACTTC
TRBV9	NA	TRBJ1-5	NA	CASSNELEPQHF	TGTGCCAGCAGTAATGAGTTGGAGCCCCAGCATTTT
TRBV10-3	TRBD1	TRBJ2-1	NA	CAISAGGQGTNEQFF	TGTGCCATCAGTGCGGGAGGACAGGGGACCAACGAGCAGTTCTTC
TRBV28	NA	TRBJ1-6	once	CASTMGGASHNSPLHF	TGTGCCAGCACCATGGGGGGGGCTTCTCATAATTCACCCCTCCACTTT
TRBV3-1/TRBV3-2	TRBD1	TRBJ1-2	NA	CASSPWRGRTYGYTF	TGTGCCAGCAGTCCATGGAGGGGGCGCACCTATGGCTACACCTTC
TRBV5-1	TRBD1	TRBJ2-7	NA	CASSSTNRGRREQYF	TGCGCCAGCAGCTCAACTAACAGGGGGAGGCGCGAGCAGTACTTC
TRBV9	NA	TRBJ1-3	NA	CASSVVMGGASGNTIYF	TGTGCCAGCAGCGTGGTGATGGGGGGGGCATCGGGAAACACCATATATTTT
TRBV2	TRBD1	TRBJ2-7	NA	CASSEGQGSYEQYF	TGTGCCAGCAGTGAGGGACAGGGGAGTTACGAGCAGTACTTC
TRBV5-1	NA	TRBJ2-1	NA	CASSLIDRFNEQFF	TGCGCCAGCAGCTTGATCGACAGGTTCAATGAGCAGTTCTTC
TRBV3-1/TRBV3-2	NA	TRBJ1-2	NA	CASSSGVTNYGYTF	TGTGCCAGCAGCTCCGGGGTCACTAACTATGGCTACACCTTC
TRBV3-1/TRBV3-2	NA	TRBJ1-1	once	CASSQSSTEAFF	TGTGCCAGCAGCCAGAGTTCCACTGAAGCTTTCTTT
TRBV19	TRBD2	TRBJ2-6	NA	CASSGGGRSGANVLTF	TGTGCCAGTAGTGGCGGGGGTCGTTCTGGGGCCAACGTCCTGACTTTC
TRBV19	NA	TRBJ1-2	once	CASRPGLHYGYTF	TGTGCCAGTAGACCCGGACTTCATTATGGCTACACCTTC
TRBV30	NA	TRBJ1-2	NA	CAWGGVSGGYTF	TGTGCCTGGGGAGGGGTATCGGGTGGCTACACCTTC
TRBV20-1	NA	TRBJ2-2	once	CSASWGSPIGELFF	TGCAGTGCTAGTTGGGGCTCCCCAATCGGGGAGCTGTTTTTT
TRBV6-5	NA	TRBJ2-7	NA	CASSYYSGSITYEQYF	TGTGCCAGCAGTTATTATTCAGGGTCGATCACCTACGAGCAGTACTTC
TRBV5-1	TRBD1	TRBJ1-5	NA	CASSARTGDQPQHF	TGCGCCAGCAGCGCCCGGACAGGGGATCAGCCCCAGCATTTT
TRBV18	NA	TRBJ1-1	NA	CASSPRDTLNTEAFF	TGTGCCAGCTCACCCCGGGACACTTTGAACACTGAAGCTTTCTTT
TRBV29-1	NA	TRBJ1-2	NA	CSAGGDPGYTF	TGCAGCGCTGGGGGGGACCCGGGCTACACCTTC
TRBV30	NA	TRBJ1-6	once	CAWSVLQGPHF	TGTGCCTGGAGTGTACTTCAGGGGCCCCACTTT
TRBV27	TRBD1	TRBJ2-5	once	CASKSKGAGQGGVTQYF	TGTGCCAGCAAATCAAAGGGCGCGGGACAGGGGGGAGTGACCCAGTACTTC
TRBV7-9	NA	TRBJ1-1	NA	CASSLAETGEAFF	TGTGCCAGCAGCTTAGCGGAGACAGGCGAAGCTTTCTTT
TRBV7-9	NA	TRBJ1-2	NA	CASSLSEIYGYTF	TGTGCCAGCAGCCTCAGTGAAATCTATGGCTACACCTTC
TRBV2	TRBD1	TRBJ2-7	NA	CASRRDSSSSEQYF	TGTGCCAGCAGGAGGGACAGTTCCTCCTCCGAGCAGTACTTC
TRBV19	TRBD2	TRBJ2-7	NA	CASSIGLAGAEQYF	TGTGCCAGTAGTATAGGACTAGCGGGAGCCGAGCAGTACTTC
TRBV6-5	NA	TRBJ2-4	NA	CASSSNLGDIQYF	TGTGCCAGCAGTTCAAACTTAGGGGACATTCAGTACTTC
TRBV11-3	TRBD1	TRBJ2-5	once	CASSQQGLETQYF	TGTGCCAGCAGTCAACAGGGGTTGGAGACCCAGTACTTC
TRBV5-1	NA	TRBJ1-6	few	CASSLGQESNSPLHF	TGCGCCAGCAGCTTGGGACAGGAGTCAAATTCACCCCTCCACTTT
TRBV19	TRBD1	TRBJ1-4	NA	CASSMNSIGQGEKLFF	TGTGCCAGTAGTATGAATTCCATAGGACAGGGTGAAAAACTGTTTTTT